The 19 T cell receptor beta chains in this list originate from one sample, sequenced in a study of blood T cell repertoires in COVID-19. Clones were read by immunoSEQ multiplex PCR, and TCRdb kept only the in-frame ones, dropping some. This table holds roughly 100,000 clones, around 80% found once. Sequencing used peripheral blood. All receptors come from a man between 65 and 80 years old with acute or convalescent COVID-19.

This chain connects TRBV27 to TRBJ2-1, with D tentatively TRBD2 (6 bases). The CDR3 runs to 13 residues. V dropped 10 bases and J dropped 7 bases, with 17 bases sitting between them. Germline values: CDR1 MNHEY, CDR2 SMNVEV (reference sequence). CDR3 loop: CATGRRDVNEQFF. CDR3 nucleotides: TGTGCCACCGGCAGGCGGGATGTGAATGAGCAGTTCTTC.

J is TRBJ2-5 and V is TRBV6-5; no clear D gene. Germline V lookup: CDR1 MNHEY, CDR2 SVGAGI. CDR3 length equals 13 residues. Trimming removed 3 bases from V and 2 bases from J, with 7 bases in between. CDR3 in amino acids: CASSYGVQETQYF. The CDR3 DNA reads as TGTGCCAGCAGTTATGGAGTTCAAGAGACCCAGTACTTC.

CDR3 nucleotide sequence: TGCGCCAGCAGTGAGCTGACAGAAACCTATGGCTACACCTTC. Translated: CASSELTETYGYTF. The rearrangement uses TRBV10-2 and TRBJ1-2; D may be TRBD1 (5 bases). Trimming removed 2 bases from V and 4 bases from J, with 11 bases in between. CDR1 is WSHSY, CDR2 SAAADI, per germline. The CDR3 spans 14 residues.

The chain recombines TRBV2 with TRBJ2-3; 8 bases match TRBD1. This CDR3 spans 14 amino acids. The junction had 0 bases not matched to a gene; V was cut back by 3 bases and J by 1 base. Germline values: CDR1 SNHLY, CDR2 FYNNEI. DNA of the CDR3: TGTGCCAGCAGTGAGGGACAGGGCACAGATACGCAGTATTTT. Protein sequence: CASSEGQGTDTQYF.

V is TRBV11-2 and J is TRBJ2-2; no clear D. The V and J ends lost 6 bases and 1 base respectively, with 9 bases between them. The CDR3 spans 14 residues. Germline values: CDR1 SGHAT, CDR2 FQNNGV. CDR3 amino acids: CASRELRNTGELFF. In DNA form, the CDR3 reads TGTGCCAGCAGAGAGCTGAGGAACACCGGGGAGCTGTTTTTT.

The CDR3 DNA reads TGTGCCAGTAGTATAGCTTACAGGGGAAGCAATCAGCCCCAGCATTTT. It specifies CASSIAYRGSNQPQHF. The chain combines TRBV19 with TRBJ1-5; 7 positions agree with TRBD1. The CDR3 contains 16 residues. Germline trimming cut 1 base from V and 1 base from J; bases unmatched to any gene: 4. The V gene's germline CDR1 is LNHDA and CDR2 SQIVND (reference sequence).

The rearrangement uses TRBV28 and TRBJ2-7, with 13 bases that match TRBD2. This CDR3 has 16 amino acids. From germline, CDR1 is MDHEN and CDR2 SYDVKM. V lost 4 bases, J lost 5 bases, and 8 bases stayed unmatched. The CDR3 reads CASSSLTSGRRNEQYF. CDR3 DNA: TGTGCCAGCAGTTCCTTGACTAGCGGGAGGAGGAACGAGCAGTACTTC.

V and J are TRBV28 and TRBJ2-6; possibly TRBD1 for D (5 bases). Trimming left V 3 bases short and J 9 bases short, with 36 bases between. CDR1 and CDR2 from the germline V gene are MDHEN and SYDVKM. The CDR3 spans 22 residues. The CDR3 DNA reads as TGTGCCAGCAGTTTTTGGTACAGGTCTTCTCAGGAATATACGCCCAACAACAACGTCCTGACTTTC. Protein product: CASSFWYRSSQEYTPNNNVLTF.

V usage is TRBV29-1 and J usage is TRBJ2-1, with TRBD2 identical over 9 bases. Germline V CDR1 and CDR2: SQVTM, ANQGSEA. The CDR3 contains 11 residues. V lost 1 base, J lost 16 bases, and 5 bases stayed unmatched. The CDR3, as DNA: TGCAGCGTTGAAGTTGTAGCGGGAGATTTCTTC. The encoded protein is CSVEVVAGDFF.

The chain uses TRBV5-1 and TRBJ2-7; 10 nucleotides align to TRBD2. This CDR3 comprises 15 residues. The V gene's germline CDR1 is SGHRS and CDR2 YFSETQ. V lost 3 bases to trimming and J lost 3 bases; unmatched junction nucleotides: 6. CDR3 DNA sequence: TGCGCCAGCAGCTCCTCTAGCGGGAGTTACTACGAGCAGTACTTC. The encoded protein is CASSSSSGSYYEQYF.

The J gene is TRBJ2-2, the V gene TRBV5-1, with D perhaps TRBD1 (6 bases). This CDR3 is 15 amino acids long. The germline V gene has CDR1 SGHRS and CDR2 YFSETQ. V dropped 6 bases and J dropped 3 bases, with 15 bases sitting between them. The CDR3: CASMVRGTDTGELFF. CDR3 bases: TGCGCCAGCATGGTAAGGGGGACCGACACCGGGGAGCTGTTTTTT.

The rearrangement joins TRBV2 to TRBJ1-1, with D possibly being TRBD1 (5 bases). Germline CDR1 and CDR2: SNHLY and FYNNEI. Between the trimmed V and J ends, which lost 7 bases and 6 bases, there was a span of 12 bases. This CDR3 is built from 12 residues. CDR3 sequence (DNA): TGTGCCAGCAATCAGGGTACCCCTGAAGCTTTCTTT. The encoded protein is CASNQGTPEAFF.

This chain connects TRBV30 to TRBJ2-3; TRBD2 is a possible D gene (6 bases). The ends were cut back, 2 bases at V and 0 bases at J, with 18 bases in the middle. The CDR3 contains 17 residues. Germline V gene sequence: CDR1 GTSNPN, CDR2 SVGIG (reference sequence). CDR3 region: CAWSCGNGDLSTDTQYF. Written as DNA, the CDR3 is TGTGCCTGGAGTTGCGGGAATGGAGATCTTAGCACAGATACGCAGTATTTT. The variable domain in full, completed from reference TRBV30 and TRBJ2-3, reads SQTIHQWPATLVQPVGSPLSLECTVEGTSNPNLYWYRQAAGRGLQLLFYSVGIGQISSEVPQNLSASRPQDRQFILSSKKLLLSDSGFYLCAWSCGNGDLSTDTQYFGPGTRLTVL.

The rearrangement uses TRBV6-5 and TRBJ2-7, with TRBD1 as a possible D gene (6 bases). The CDR3 spans 13 residues. In germline, CDR1 is MNHEY, CDR2 SVGAGI. Trimming pared 4 bases from V and 4 bases from J, leaving 11 bases between. The CDR3: CASSLYREYEQYF. The CDR3 bases are TGTGCCAGCAGTTTATACAGGGAATACGAGCAGTACTTC.

The rearrangement links TRBV5-1 to TRBJ1-6; D possibly corresponds to TRBD1 (5 bases). Germline V gene data show CDR1 as SGHRS and CDR2 as YFSETQ. The ends were cut back, 0 bases at V and 5 bases at J, with 9 bases in the middle. This CDR3 is built from 15 residues. CDR3: CASSLVGGDNSPLHF. As DNA, the CDR3 is TGCGCCAGCAGCTTGGTTGGAGGGGATAATTCACCCCTCCACTTT.

CDR3 loop: CATSDLSDSQPQHF. Written as DNA, the CDR3 is TGTGCCACCAGTGATTTATCGGACAGTCAGCCCCAGCATTTT. The J gene is TRBJ1-5, the V gene TRBV24-1; D possibly corresponds to TRBD1 (6 bases). Germline CDR1 and CDR2: KGHDR and SFDVKD. With 1 base removed from V and 6 bases from J, the gap between germline ends came to 9 bases. This CDR3 spans 14 amino acids.

The chain has TRBV15 and TRBJ1-5; a weak D match, TRBD1 (6 bases). The CDR3 is made up of 15 amino acids. Trimming shortened V by 3 bases and J by 1 base, and 10 bases separated the two germline ends. Germline-derived CDR1 and CDR2 are LNHNV and YYDKDF (reference sequence). The CDR3 spells CATSSERGSNQPQHF. The CDR3 DNA sequence: TGTGCCACCAGCAGTGAGAGGGGGAGCAATCAGCCCCAGCATTTT.

V usage is TRBV18 and J usage is TRBJ2-7; 11 bases match TRBD2. Trimming at V came to 0 bases and at J to 6 bases, leaving 4 bases not matched to a gene. Germline values: CDR1 KGHSH, CDR2 LQKENI. The CDR3 length is 15 residues. CDR3 nucleotide sequence: TGTGCCAGCTCACCACCGACTAGCGGGACCTTCGAGCAGTACTTC. It specifies CASSPPTSGTFEQYF.

The chain links TRBV4-1 to TRBJ2-1, with D unclear. Germline V gives CDR1 MGHRA, CDR2 YSYEKL. The V and J ends lost 2 bases and 5 bases respectively, with 7 bases between them. The CDR3 length is 13 residues. CDR3 coding DNA: TGCGCCAGCAGCCAACTTGACAACAATGAGCAGTTCTTC. This sequence encodes CASSQLDNNEQFF.